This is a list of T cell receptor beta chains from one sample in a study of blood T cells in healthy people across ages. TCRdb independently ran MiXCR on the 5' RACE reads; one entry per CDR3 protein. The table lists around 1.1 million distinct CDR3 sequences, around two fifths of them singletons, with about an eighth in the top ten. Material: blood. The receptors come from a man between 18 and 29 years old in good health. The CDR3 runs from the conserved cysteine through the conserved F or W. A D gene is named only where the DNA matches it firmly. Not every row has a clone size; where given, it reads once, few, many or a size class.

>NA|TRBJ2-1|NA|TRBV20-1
TGCAGTGCTAGAGTGGTCAGGGAGAGGAATGAGCAGTTCTTC
CSARVVRERNEQFF
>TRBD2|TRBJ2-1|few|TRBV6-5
TGTGCCAGCAGTTCTATAGCGGGGTTTCTGTTCTTC
CASSSIAGFLFF
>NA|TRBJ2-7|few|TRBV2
TGTGCCAGCAGTGAAAGGGGGTCCCTCTACGAGCAGTACTTC
CASSERGSLYEQYF
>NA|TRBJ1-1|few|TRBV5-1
TGCGCCAGCAGCTCACTCACAGGGATAGGGACTGAAGCTTTCTTT
CASSSLTGIGTEAFF
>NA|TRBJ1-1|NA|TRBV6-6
TGTGCCAGCAGTTACCCCAGCAGGGTGAACACTGAAGCTTTCTTT
CASSYPSRVNTEAFF
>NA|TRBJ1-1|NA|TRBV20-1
TGCAGTGCTGATGATCAGGAGGGGGACACTGAAGCTTTCTTT
CSADDQEGDTEAFF
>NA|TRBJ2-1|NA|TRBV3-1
TGTGCCAGCAGCCGTATACAGGTCAGCTCCTACAATGAGCAGTTCTTC
CASSRIQVSSYNEQFF
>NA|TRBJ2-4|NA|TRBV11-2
TGTGCCAGCAGCTTAGTGGGGGTACGGGCCAAAAACATTCAGTACTTC
CASSLVGVRAKNIQYF
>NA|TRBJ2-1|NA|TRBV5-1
TGCGCCAGCAGGTTGGGGGGAGTGAATGAGCAGTTCTTC
CASRLGGVNEQFF
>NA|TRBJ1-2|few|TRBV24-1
TGTGCCACCAGTGAGGCGGACGGAGTAAACTATGGCTACACCTTC
CATSEADGVNYGYTF
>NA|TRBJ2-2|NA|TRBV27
TGTTCCAGCCACTTAGGGCGGGACACCGGGGAGCTGTTTTTT
CSSHLGRDTGELFF
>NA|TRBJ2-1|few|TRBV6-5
TGTGCCAGCAGTTGGGGGGCCCTTAAGAACAATGAGCAGTTCTTC
CASSWGALKNNEQFF
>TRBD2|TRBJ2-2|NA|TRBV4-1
TGCGCCAGCAGCCAAGTTATGCGGGGGAGGAACACCGGGGAGCTGTTTTTT
CASSQVMRGRNTGELFF
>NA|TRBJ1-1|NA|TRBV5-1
TGCGCCAGCAGCTTCGGGCCCGGAGACACTGAAGCTTTCTTT
CASSFGPGDTEAFF
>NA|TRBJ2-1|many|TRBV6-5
TGTGCCAGCAGTTACTCCCCCAGCCAGGGGCCCAATGAGCAGTTCTTC
CASSYSPSQGPNEQFF
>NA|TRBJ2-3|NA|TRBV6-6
TGTGCCAGCAGTGTACGCGGAGTAACAGATACGCAGTATTTT
CASSVRGVTDTQYF
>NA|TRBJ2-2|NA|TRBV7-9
TGTGCCAGCAGCCCATTGTTTACGAACACCGGGGAGCTGTTTTTT
CASSPLFTNTGELFF
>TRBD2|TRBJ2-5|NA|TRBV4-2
TGTGCCAGCAGCCAGAAAGACACAGGACTAGCGGGGGCCCAAGTGGAGACCCAGTACTTC
CASSQKDTGLAGAQVETQYF
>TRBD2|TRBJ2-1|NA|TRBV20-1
TGCAGTGCCCGGCGGGGGGAAACCTACAATGAGCAGTTCTTC
CSARRGETYNEQFF
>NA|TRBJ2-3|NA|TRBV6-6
TGTGCCAGCAGTTACGGGCGGGGTGTAGAGGTAGATACGCAGTATTTT
CASSYGRGVEVDTQYF